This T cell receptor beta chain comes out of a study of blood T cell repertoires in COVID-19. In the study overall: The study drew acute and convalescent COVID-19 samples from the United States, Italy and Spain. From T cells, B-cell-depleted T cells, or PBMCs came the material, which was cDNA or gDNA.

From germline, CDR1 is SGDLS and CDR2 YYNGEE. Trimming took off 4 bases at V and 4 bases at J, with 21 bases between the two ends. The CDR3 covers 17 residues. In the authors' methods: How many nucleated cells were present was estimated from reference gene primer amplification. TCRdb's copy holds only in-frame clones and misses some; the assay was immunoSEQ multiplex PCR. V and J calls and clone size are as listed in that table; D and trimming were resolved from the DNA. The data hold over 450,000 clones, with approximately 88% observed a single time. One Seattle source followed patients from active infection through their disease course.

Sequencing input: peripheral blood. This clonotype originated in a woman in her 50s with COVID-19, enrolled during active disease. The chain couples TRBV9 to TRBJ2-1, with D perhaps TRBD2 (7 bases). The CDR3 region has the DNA TGTGCCAGCAGCCCCCATGGGGGGGCCCTTTCTTACAATGAGCAGTTCTTC. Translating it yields CASSPHGGALSYNEQFF.